This record concerns one T cell receptor beta chain sequence. This sample stems from a study of blood T cell repertoires in COVID-19. J was trimmed by 0 bases and V by 7 bases; bases with no gene match: 5. The CDR3 consists of 14 residues. The germline V gene encodes CDR1 SQVTM and CDR2 ANQGSEA. Produced via immunoSEQ multiplex PCR; TCRdb's table is partial and in-frame only. The data contain tens of thousands of clones, about 90% of them seen just once; the ten biggest clones take up 5.3%. Sequenced material: peripheral blood. The sequence was obtained from a middle-aged man with acute or convalescent COVID-19. The V gene is TRBV29-1, the J gene TRBJ1-1; TRBD1 matches 10 bases. In nucleotides, the CDR3 is TGCAGCGCAGGGACAGGGGACATGAACACTGAAGCTTTCTTT. Its translation: CSAGTGDMNTEAFF. Complete variable domain (other parts from reference TRBV29-1 and TRBJ1-1): SAVISQKPSRDICQRGTSLTIQCQVDSQVTMMFWYRQQPGQSLTLIATANQGSEATYESGFVIDKFPISRPNLTFSTLTVSNMSPEDSSIYLCSAGTGDMNTEAFFGQGTRLTVV.